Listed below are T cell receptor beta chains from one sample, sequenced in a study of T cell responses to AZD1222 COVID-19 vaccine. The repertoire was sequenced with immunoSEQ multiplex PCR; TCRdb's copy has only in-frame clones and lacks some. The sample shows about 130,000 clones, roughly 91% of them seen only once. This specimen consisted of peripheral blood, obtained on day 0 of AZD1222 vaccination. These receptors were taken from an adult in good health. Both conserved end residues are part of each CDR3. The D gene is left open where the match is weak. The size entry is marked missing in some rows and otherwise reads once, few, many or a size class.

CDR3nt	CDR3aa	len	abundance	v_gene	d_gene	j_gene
TGCAGCGTTGCTGTAGATTCCTACGAGCAGTACTTC	CSVAVDSYEQYF	12	NA	TRBV29-1	NA	TRBJ2-7
TGTGCCAGCAGTGTGGGTCAGGGTGGGTTCTTC	CASSVGQGGFF	11	NA	TRBV2	NA	TRBJ2-1
TGCGCCAGCAGCCAACAGGGAGACACCATATATTTT	CASSQQGDTIYF	12	NA	TRBV4-1	NA	TRBJ1-3
TGTGCCAGCAGTTTGAAATCTAACTATGGCTACACCTTC	CASSLKSNYGYTF	13	NA	TRBV27	NA	TRBJ1-2
TGTGCCAGCAGAGACACCCGGGATAACTCCTACGAGCAGTACTTC	CASRDTRDNSYEQYF	15	NA	TRBV6-4	NA	TRBJ2-7
TGTGCCAGCAGTTACGTCGGCGGGAGGGGAGATACGCAGTATTTT	CASSYVGGRGDTQYF	15	NA	TRBV6-5	TRBD2	TRBJ2-3
TGTGCCAGCACCCGAGGGGCAACTAATGAAAAACTGTTTTTT	CASTRGATNEKLFF	14	few	TRBV6-5	NA	TRBJ1-4
TGCAGCGTTGAATTAGTCCGCCGGGAGACCCAGTACTTC	CSVELVRRETQYF	13	NA	TRBV29-1	NA	TRBJ2-5
TGTGCCAGCAGCCGAGGACAGGGCGGAAACACTGAAGCTTTCTTT	CASSRGQGGNTEAFF	15	NA	TRBV7-6	TRBD1	TRBJ1-1
TGTGCCAGTACGCGGAACCTCGGGGCCAGCTCTGGAAACACCATATATTTT	CASTRNLGASSGNTIYF	17	NA	TRBV19	NA	TRBJ1-3
TGTGCCAGCAGTTACCAGAGGGGGGATGAGCAGTTCTTC	CASSYQRGDEQFF	13	NA	TRBV12-3/TRBV12-4	NA	TRBJ2-1
TGTGCCAGCAGCACTCGACAGGGGCTAAATGAAAAACTGTTTTTT	CASSTRQGLNEKLFF	15	NA	TRBV7-4	TRBD1	TRBJ1-4
TGTGCCAGCGCCCAGGGGCTGGGGGGCGAACTGTTTTTT	CASAQGLGGELFF	13	NA	TRBV25-1	NA	TRBJ1-4
TGTGCCAGCAGCCGGGCGGGGGAGGAGCAGTATTTT	CASSRAGEEQYF	12	NA	TRBV7-9	TRBD2	TRBJ2-3
TGTGCCAGTAGTATTGGGACAGGGTACTACGAGCAGTACTTC	CASSIGTGYYEQYF	14	few	TRBV19	TRBD1	TRBJ2-7
TGTGCCAGCAGCCTCGTGGGAGAGGGTAACTATGGCTACACCTTC	CASSLVGEGNYGYTF	15	NA	TRBV7-2	NA	TRBJ1-2
TGCGCCAGCAGCTTGACTAGCGGAGCCTACGAGCAGTACTTC	CASSLTSGAYEQYF	14	NA	TRBV5-1	TRBD2	TRBJ2-7
TGTGCCAGCAGCGTAGCCCTAGGGGAAACCGGGGAGCTGTTTTTT	CASSVALGETGELFF	15	NA	TRBV9	NA	TRBJ2-2
TGCGCCAGCAGCTTCTGGTCCGACTATGGGAATGAGCAGTTCTTC	CASSFWSDYGNEQFF	15	NA	TRBV5-1	NA	TRBJ2-1
TGTGCCAGCAGTGAAGGGGTTCCTTACTTCAATGAGCAGTTCTTC	CASSEGVPYFNEQFF	15	NA	TRBV2	NA	TRBJ2-1
TGTGCCAGCACCTCGAGGGGCGAGCAGTACTTC	CASTSRGEQYF	11	NA	TRBV27	NA	TRBJ2-7
TGTGCCAGCAGCTGGGGGAATAGCGGGAGGGCTTCAGATACGCAGTATTTT	CASSWGNSGRASDTQYF	17	once	TRBV5-4	TRBD2	TRBJ2-3
TGTGCCAGCTCACCCAGGTGGGGTTTGGCTCTCCCCTACGAGCAGTACTTC	CASSPRWGLALPYEQYF	17	NA	TRBV18	NA	TRBJ2-7
TGTGCCACCACAAGTAGCTCCTATAATTCACCCCTCCACTTT	CATTSSSYNSPLHF	14	once	TRBV10-3	NA	TRBJ1-6
TGCGCCAGCAGCTTGTATCCCGGGAGCTCTGGAAACACCATATATTTT	CASSLYPGSSGNTIYF	16	NA	TRBV5-1	NA	TRBJ1-3
TGTGCCAGCAGCCCAGAGGGGGGCCAGGCCCTTTTACCCCTCCACTTT	CASSPEGGQALLPLHF	16	NA	TRBV11-2	NA	TRBJ1-6
TGTGCCAGCAGCGTAGGGACAGCGGGAGTTGAGACCCAGTACTTC	CASSVGTAGVETQYF	15	NA	TRBV9	TRBD2	TRBJ2-5
TGTGCCAGCAGCCGACGACAGGGGGAGAATTCACCCCTCCACTTT	CASSRRQGENSPLHF	15	NA	TRBV6-2/TRBV6-3	TRBD1	TRBJ1-6
TGTGCCAGCAGGGAGGACAGCCTTCAGCCCCAGCATTTT	CASREDSLQPQHF	13	NA	TRBV2	NA	TRBJ1-5
TGTGCCATAATGACTTCGTCTAGCGGGACCTACGAGCAGTACTTC	CAIMTSSSGTYEQYF	15	NA	TRBV19	TRBD2	TRBJ2-7
TGTGCCTGGCGGGAAGGGGGATGGACTGAAGCTTTCTTT	CAWREGGWTEAFF	13	NA	TRBV30	NA	TRBJ1-1
TGCGCCAGCAGCCGGGACAGGGCGGCCTACAATGAGCAGTTCTTC	CASSRDRAAYNEQFF	15	NA	TRBV5-1	TRBD1	TRBJ2-1
TGTGCCACCAGTGATTCGACAGTAAATCAGCCCCAGCATTTT	CATSDSTVNQPQHF	14	once	TRBV24-1	NA	TRBJ1-5
TGTGCCAGCAGCTTAGCACCGACTGGCTACGAGCAGTACTTC	CASSLAPTGYEQYF	14	few	TRBV11-3	NA	TRBJ2-7
TGCAGCGCAACACCGCGGGCGAACACTGAAGCTTTCTTT	CSATPRANTEAFF	13	NA	TRBV29-1	NA	TRBJ1-1
TGTGCCAGCAGCTTAGGACAGGTTGGGGCCAACGTCCTGACTTTC	CASSLGQVGANVLTF	15	once	TRBV7-8	NA	TRBJ2-6